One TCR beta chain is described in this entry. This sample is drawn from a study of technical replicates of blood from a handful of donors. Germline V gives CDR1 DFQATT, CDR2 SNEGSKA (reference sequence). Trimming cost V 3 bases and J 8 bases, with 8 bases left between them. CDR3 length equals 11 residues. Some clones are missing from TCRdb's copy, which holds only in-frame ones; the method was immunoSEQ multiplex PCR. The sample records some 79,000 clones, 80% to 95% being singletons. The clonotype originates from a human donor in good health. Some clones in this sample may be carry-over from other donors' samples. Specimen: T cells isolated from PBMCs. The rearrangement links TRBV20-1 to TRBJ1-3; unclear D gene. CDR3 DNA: TGCAGTGCTAGGGTCGGAGACACCATATATTTT. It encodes CSARVGDTIYF.